The 26 T cell receptor beta chains given below trace back to one sample, sequenced in a study of T cell repertoires in cytomegalovirus infection. These TCRs are of unknown antigen specificity. MiXCR, applied by TCRdb to the reads, yields one record per CDR3 protein. The profile shows hundreds of thousands of distinct CDR3 sequences, approximately 31% of them singletons. The starting material was cultured CD8+ T cells from PBMCs, obtained from culture after CMV antigen stimulation. These TCRs come from a human donor in good health (CMV status not recorded). Some clones in this sample may be carry-over from other donors' samples.

The chain carries TRBV7-9 and TRBJ2-7; 11 bases are shared with TRBD1. V was pared by 5 bases and J by 3 bases, with 6 bases of the junction left unmatched. The V gene's germline CDR1 is SEHNR and CDR2 FQNEAQ (reference sequence). The length of the CDR3 is 15 residues. CDR3 DNA: TGTGCCAGCAGCCACCGGGACAGGGGGAACTACGAGCAGTACTTC. Encoded protein: CASSHRDRGNYEQYF.

This clonotype was recorded a few times. The rearrangement uses TRBV10-3 and TRBJ2-1; D possibly corresponds to TRBD1 (6 bases). Germline CDR1 and CDR2: ENHRY and SYGVKD. V lost 3 bases and J lost 0, with 12 bases in between. The CDR3 is 16 residues long. The CDR3 sequence: CAISDNGQNSYNEQFF. The CDR3 DNA reads TGTGCCATCAGTGACAACGGACAGAACTCCTACAATGAGCAGTTCTTC.

The chain recombines TRBV2 with TRBJ2-5; D unclear. With 8 bases removed from V and 1 base from J, the gap between germline ends came to 8 bases. The CDR3 has 12 residues. Looked up from germline, CDR1 is SNHLY and CDR2 is FYNNEI. In nucleotides, the CDR3 is TGTGCCAGCGGCGCGGCCCAAGAGACCCAGTACTTC. It is translated as CASGAAQETQYF.

This clonotype has more than one count but fewer than ten. The chain is built from TRBV11-2 and TRBJ2-5; D is unclear. Per germline, CDR1 SGHAT and CDR2 FQNNGV. Trimming cost V 1 base and J 0 bases, with 12 bases left between them. This CDR3 has 16 residues. Here the CDR3 DNA reads TGTGCCAGCAGCTTAGGGATCACTCCCCACCAAGAGACCCAGTACTTC. This sequence encodes CASSLGITPHQETQYF.

This clonotype turned up a few times. The chain joins TRBV15 to TRBJ2-1; D may be TRBD1 or TRBD2 (5 bases each). V was pared by 0 bases and J by 4 bases, with 16 bases between. CDR1 is LNHNV and CDR2 is YYDKDF in the germline V gene (reference sequence). The CDR3 is made up of 17 amino acids. The CDR3 DNA is TGTGCCACCAGCAGAGACGGCCGGGACGGGCTTTACAATGAGCAGTTCTTC. Protein product: CATSRDGRDGLYNEQFF.

Written as DNA, the CDR3 is TGTGCCACTGTCCTAGCGGGGGGCGCTAGCACAGATACGCAGTATTTT. It codes for CATVLAGGASTDTQYF. The V and J genes are TRBV10-3 and TRBJ2-3; 11 nucleotides match TRBD2. CDR3 length: 16 residues. With V trimmed by 10 bases and J by 0 bases, 9 bases remained unmatched. Per germline, CDR1 ENHRY and CDR2 SYGVKD.

The CDR3 sequence: CASSQDWVPYSYEQYV. The CDR3 bases are TGTGCCAGCAGCCAAGATTGGGTCCCTTACTCCTACGAGCAGTACGTC. V usage is TRBV4-2 and J usage is TRBJ2-7; D unresolved. The CDR3 consists of 16 residues. CDR1 and CDR2 (germline): LGHNA, YNFKEQ. The germline V and J ends were trimmed by 0 bases and 0 bases, with 12 bases remaining between them.

This clonotype has a count of ten or more. The rearrangement joins TRBV7-9 to TRBJ2-1; D may match TRBD1 or TRBD2 (6 bases each). Germline V CDR1 and CDR2: SEHNR, FQNEAQ (reference sequence). This CDR3 is built from 15 residues. Between the trimmed V and J ends, which lost 3 bases and 3 bases, there was a span of 12 bases. The CDR3: CASSLGAGFYNEQFF. The CDR3 DNA is TGTGCCAGCAGCTTGGGGGCGGGGTTCTACAATGAGCAGTTCTTC.

This clonotype turned up a few times. V gene TRBV7-8 combines with J gene TRBJ2-1; 8 nucleotides match TRBD2. V was pared by 2 bases and J by 1 base, with 7 bases of the junction left unmatched. This CDR3 is built from 17 residues. Germline CDR1 is SGHVS and CDR2 is FQNEAQ. For the CDR3, the DNA is TGTGCCAGCAGCTTAAAACGGGGGGGAGCATCCTACAATGAGCAGTTCTTC. Protein: CASSLKRGGASYNEQFF.

Regarding this clonotype: Germline is not matched at one junction end, which may reflect a read error. The chain uses TRBV14 and TRBJ1-2, with a weak D call TRBD1 (5 bases). Germline CDR1 SGHDN, CDR2 FVKESK. This CDR3 comprises 17 residues. This CDR3 reads CVSSQDLFPGGGYGYTF. The DNA for the CDR3 is TGTGTCAGCAGCCAAGATTTGTTTCCGGGGGGTGGCTATGGCTACACCTTC.

The chain carries TRBV19 and TRBJ1-2; a weak D match, TRBD1 (5 bases). In germline, CDR1 is LNHDA, CDR2 SQIVND (reference sequence). The CDR3 runs 16 residues. Trimming stripped 3 bases from V and 0 bases from J, with 14 bases between. The CDR3 loop reads CASSMGRWDPNYGYTF. CDR3 bases: TGTGCCAGTAGTATGGGACGCTGGGACCCTAACTATGGCTACACCTTC. The full variable domain, its missing parts supplied by reference TRBV19 and TRBJ1-2, is DGGITQSPKYLFRKEGQNVTLSCEQNLNHDAMYWYRQDPGQGLRLIYYSQIVNDFQKGDIAEGYSVSREKKESFPLTVTSAQKNPTAFYLCASSMGRWDPNYGYTFGSGTRLTVV.

This chain uses TRBV7-3 with TRBJ2-1; 13 bases match TRBD2. With 4 bases clipped from V and 6 bases from J, the junction kept 6 bases outside the gene matches. Germline lookup yields CDR1 SGHTA and CDR2 FQGTGA. The CDR3 is 16 residues long. CDR3 nucleotides: TGTGCCAGCAGCTCCCTGGGACTAGCGGGGATCAATGAGCAGTTCTTC. Translating it yields CASSSLGLAGINEQFF.

This clonotype turned up a few times. The chain has TRBV4-1 and TRBJ2-1; weak D call: TRBD1 (6 bases). Germline V gene data show CDR1 as MGHRA and CDR2 as YSYEKL. V lost 2 bases and J lost 7, with 18 bases in between. The CDR3 length is 16 residues. CDR3 amino acids: CASSQKGGAVGNEQFF. The DNA for the CDR3 is TGCGCCAGCAGCCAAAAAGGGGGAGCCGTTGGAAATGAGCAGTTCTTC.

This clonotype was observed at least ten times. The V and J genes are TRBV11-3 and TRBJ2-5; 7 positions match TRBD1. The V gene end was trimmed by 5 bases and the J gene end by 2 bases; junction bases not matched to a gene: 2. Germline V gene data show CDR1 as SGHNT and CDR2 as YENEEA. CDR3 length equals 13 residues. CDR3 sequence: CASSPQGQETQYF. DNA of the CDR3: TGTGCCAGCAGCCCACAGGGGCAAGAGACCCAGTACTTC.

This clonotype was found a few times. The gene calls are TRBV7-6 and TRBJ2-6; perhaps TRBD1 as D (6 bases). The CDR3 spans 16 residues. V was shortened by 5 bases and J by 2 bases, with 13 bases between the two germline ends. Germline assignment: CDR1 SGHVS and CDR2 FNYEAQ. The CDR3 nucleotides are TGTGCCAGCAGCCACCTCGGGGACACTGGGGCCAACGTCCTGACTTTC. This gives the protein CASSHLGDTGANVLTF.

This clonotype was recorded at least ten times. The chain uses TRBV28 and TRBJ2-2; 12 bases line up with TRBD2. Germline CDR1 MDHEN, CDR2 SYDVKM. V shed 3 bases and J 0 bases; nucleotides not matched to a gene: 2. This CDR3 contains 17 residues. The CDR3 reads CASSLTSGGSNTGELFF. Here the CDR3 DNA reads TGTGCCAGCAGTTTGACTAGCGGGGGATCGAACACCGGGGAGCTGTTTTTT.

This chain connects TRBV24-1 to TRBJ2-2, with D perhaps TRBD1 (6 bases). The CDR3 runs to 14 residues. Germline values: CDR1 KGHDR, CDR2 SFDVKD. Trimming took 2 bases from V and 7 from J, leaving 10 bases between them. As DNA, the CDR3 is TGTGCCACCAGTGATTCCCGGACAGTCGGGGAGCTGTTTTTT. Its translation is CATSDSRTVGELFF.

This clonotype has only a few counts. The chain recombines TRBV14 with TRBJ2-1; 7 nucleotides line up with TRBD1. The CDR3 spans 15 residues. Germline CDR1 and CDR2: SGHDN and FVKESK. V dropped 5 bases and J dropped 3; count of bases not matched to a gene: 7. For the CDR3, the DNA is TGTGCCAGCAGCGAGACAGGGCCTTTCTACAATGAGCAGTTCTTC. Translating it yields CASSETGPFYNEQFF.

This clonotype appeared many times. The J gene is TRBJ2-6, the V gene TRBV7-9; D is possibly TRBD1 (6 bases). CDR1 is SEHNR and CDR2 is FQNEAQ in the germline V gene (reference sequence). V lost 9 bases and J 0 bases, leaving 18 bases between the germline ends. The CDR3 contains 17 residues. The CDR3 bases are TGTGCCAGTGAGTCAGGACAGAGCCCCTCTGGGGCCAACGTCCTGACTTTC. It is translated as CASESGQSPSGANVLTF.

V is TRBV6-1 and J is TRBJ1-1; 10 bases are shared with TRBD1. V trimming: 8 bases; J trimming: 2 bases; junction bases outside the gene matches: 11. The germline V gene has CDR1 MNHNS and CDR2 SASEGT. The CDR3 consists of 16 residues. The CDR3 DNA reads TGTGCCAGCTCCGGACAGGGGGAGATTCTAAACACTGAAGCTTTCTTT. As protein: CASSGQGEILNTEAFF.

The chain has TRBV18 and TRBJ1-2; 8 bases align to TRBD1. Looked up from germline, CDR1 is KGHSH and CDR2 is LQKENI. CDR3 length: 18 residues. V dropped 4 bases and J dropped 0; count of bases not matched to a gene: 13. The CDR3 region has the DNA TGTGCCAGCTCACTCGGAAGGTTTCAGGGGGCATCTAACTATGGCTACACCTTC. This codes for CASSLGRFQGASNYGYTF.

This chain links TRBV7-6 with TRBJ2-3; 9 bases match TRBD2. This CDR3 region has 16 residues. Germline loops: CDR1 SGHVS, CDR2 FNYEAQ. V lost 5 bases, J lost 1 base, and 7 bases stayed unmatched. The CDR3 is CASSRNIAGGTDTQYF. CDR3 bases: TGTGCCAGCAGCCGAAACATAGCGGGGGGCACAGATACGCAGTATTTT.

The rearrangement links TRBV4-2 to TRBJ1-5, with no clear D. Germline CDR1 and CDR2: LGHNA and YNFKEQ. Trimming took 2 bases from V and 0 from J, leaving 8 bases between them. This CDR3 is 15 amino acids long. The CDR3 spells CASSQPEDSNQPQHF. CDR3 DNA sequence: TGTGCCAGCAGCCAACCCGAGGATAGCAATCAGCCCCAGCATTTT.

This clonotype has at least ten counts. V gene TRBV7-6 combines with J gene TRBJ2-3, with D uncertain. Trimming removed 1 base at V and 3 bases at J, with 17 bases between. Germline V gene sequence: CDR1 SGHVS, CDR2 FNYEAQ. This CDR3 has 17 residues. This chain's CDR3 is CASSLEAPERTTDTQYF. The CDR3 region has the DNA TGTGCCAGCAGCTTAGAAGCCCCCGAACGGACGACAGATACGCAGTATTTT.

The genes are TRBV7-6 and TRBJ1-2; tentative D call: TRBD1 (6 bases). The V end lost 8 bases, the J end lost 6 bases, and 19 bases lay between the germline ends. Germline lookup yields CDR1 SGHVS and CDR2 FNYEAQ. The CDR3 runs 14 residues. CDR3 nucleotide sequence: TGTGCCAGCGCCCTTACAGGGTGGGGAGATGGCTACACCTTC. Translated: CASALTGWGDGYTF.

The chain joins TRBV27 to TRBJ1-5, with a tentative D call TRBD1 (5 bases). The CDR3 is 14 amino acids. Germline V gene lookup returns CDR1 MNHEY and CDR2 SMNVEV (reference sequence). V was shortened by 6 bases and J by 6 bases, with 15 bases between the two germline ends. The CDR3 region is CASRSKGPFQPQHF. The DNA of the CDR3 is TGTGCCAGCAGGTCGAAGGGACCCTTTCAGCCCCAGCATTTT.